This T cell receptor (beta chain) was recorded in a study of early T cells in non-severe SARS-CoV-2 infection. Each CDR3 protein is one row after TCRdb ran MiXCR on the 5' RACE reads. Of tens of thousands of distinct CDR3 sequences in the sample, roughly 4.5% were seen once. This clonotype was counted many times. The sample taken for sequencing was whole blood. The source is an adult who was a healthcare worker with PCR-confirmed SARS-CoV-2 infection or an uninfected control (not recorded which).

CDR3 in amino acids: CASAGTGSNTGELFF. In nucleotides, the CDR3 is TGTGCCAGCGCCGGGACAGGGTCCAACACCGGGGAGCTGTTTTTT. V gene TRBV6-6 combines with J gene TRBJ2-2; 9 positions agree with TRBD1. The germline gives CDR1 MNHNY, CDR2 SVGAGI (reference sequence). This CDR3 contains 15 residues. V lost 8 bases, J lost 2 bases, and 6 bases stayed unmatched.